Following are 16 T cell receptor beta chains from one sample sequenced in a study of cytomegalovirus exposure and HLA in healthy donors (TCRdb year 2017). The library was obtained by the immunoSEQ multiplex PCR assay. The clones in this table, taken by TCRdb from immuneACCESS, are in-frame only. Not every clone is retained; where verified, under half of the shortfall comes from an unresolved V gene, and the cause of the rest is unknown. This sample is represented by more than 300,000 clones; about nine tenths of them were singletons. Around 0.8% of the sample is in the top ten clones. Sequencing was performed on PBMCs. These receptor sequences come from a woman aged 18-29 years in good health and CMV-seronegative.

The rearrangement links TRBV27 to TRBJ2-3, with D possibly matching TRBD2 (5 bases). Germline CDR1 is MNHEY and CDR2 is SMNVEV (reference sequence). This CDR3 contains 14 residues. Trimming removed 9 bases from V and 5 bases from J, with 18 bases in between. The CDR3 reads CASAWRGSGDTQYF. The CDR3 DNA reads as TGTGCCAGTGCGTGGAGAGGGAGTGGAGATACGCAGTATTTT.

The chain uses TRBV5-1 and TRBJ2-3, with 13 nucleotides matching TRBD2. There are 17 residues in the CDR3. CDR1 and CDR2 from the germline V gene are SGHRS and YFSETQ. Trimming took 3 bases from V and 6 from J; bases not matched to a gene: 10. The CDR3 bases are TGCGCCAGCAGCTCGACAACTAGCGGGAGGGCTCCGGATACGCAGTATTTT. It encodes CASSSTTSGRAPDTQYF.

The chain carries TRBV7-2 and TRBJ1-5; 9 nucleotides line up with TRBD1. Germline-derived CDR1 and CDR2 are SGHTA and FQGNSA. The CDR3 sequence is 15 residues long. The V segment lost 5 bases and the J segment 2 bases; nucleotides outside the gene matches: 4. The CDR3 loop is CASSTGQGGNQPQHF. The CDR3 DNA reads as TGTGCCAGCAGCACGGGACAGGGAGGCAATCAGCCCCAGCATTTT.

V gene TRBV6-4 combines with J gene TRBJ2-5; no firm D call. The V gene's germline CDR1 is MRHNA and CDR2 SNTAGT. The V end lost 7 bases, the J end lost 0 bases, and 12 bases lay between the germline ends. The CDR3 loop spans 14 amino acids. CDR3 nucleotides: TGTGCCAGCAAAACTCTCGCATACCAAGAGACCCAGTACTTC. As protein: CASKTLAYQETQYF.

This chain links TRBV5-8 with TRBJ2-5; 7 bases match TRBD1. Germline-derived CDR1 and CDR2 are SGHTS and YDEGEE. This CDR3 has 14 residues. Trimming at V came to 0 bases and at J to 4 bases, leaving 3 bases not matched to a gene. CDR3 coding DNA: TGTGCCAGCAGCTTGGGACAGGGAATAGAGACCCAGTACTTC. Translated: CASSLGQGIETQYF.

This chain uses TRBV7-8 with TRBJ2-1, with 10 bases lining up with TRBD2. The CDR3 loop spans 17 amino acids. Unmatched junction bases numbered 9, after V lost 5 bases and J lost 2 bases. The V gene's germline CDR1 is SGHVS and CDR2 FQNEAQ. The CDR3 spells CASSTRLAGETYNEQFF. The CDR3 DNA reads TGTGCCAGCAGCACCCGACTAGCGGGCGAGACCTACAATGAGCAGTTCTTC. The variable domain in full, completed from reference TRBV7-8 and TRBJ2-1, reads GAGVSQSPRYKVAKRGQDVALRCDPISGHVSLFWYQQALGQGPEFLTYFQNEAQLDKSGLPSDRFFAERPEGSVSTLKIQRTQQEDSAVYLCASSTRLAGETYNEQFFGPGTRLTVL.

The chain employs TRBV7-2 and TRBJ2-5, with D unresolved. Trimming shortened V by 1 base and J by 4 bases, and 10 bases separated the two germline ends. CDR1 is SGHTA, CDR2 FQGNSA, per germline. This CDR3 is 14 amino acids long. As DNA, the CDR3 is TGTGCCAGCAGCTTAGGTTCCCCCGGAGAGACCCAGTACTTC. As protein: CASSLGSPGETQYF.

The J gene is TRBJ2-1, the V gene TRBV4-1; 7 positions match TRBD2. This CDR3 is built from 16 residues. Germline V gene lookup returns CDR1 MGHRA and CDR2 YSYEKL. J gave up 7 bases and V 1 base, and 10 bases lay outside the gene matches. The CDR3 reads CASSQGAAGARNEQFF. The CDR3 nucleotides read TGCGCCAGCAGCCAAGGTGCGGCGGGAGCAAGGAATGAGCAGTTCTTC.

The chain is built from TRBV6-5 and TRBJ2-1, with 9 positions matching TRBD2. Germline V gene lookup returns CDR1 MNHEY and CDR2 SVGAGI. The CDR3 has 15 amino acids. V was pared by 4 bases and J by 1 base, with 2 bases of the junction left unmatched. The CDR3 bases are TGTGCCAGCAGTTTAGCGGGAGAGTCCTACAATGAGCAGTTCTTC. Its protein product is CASSLAGESYNEQFF.

The chain joins TRBV4-1 to TRBJ2-2, with D perhaps TRBD1 (5 bases). Trimming shortened V by 6 bases and J by 7 bases, and 12 bases separated the two germline ends. The length of the CDR3 is 13 residues. Germline values: CDR1 MGHRA, CDR2 YSYEKL. CDR3 in amino acids: CASRPRVDGELFF. The DNA for the CDR3 is TGCGCCAGCAGACCCAGGGTGGACGGGGAGCTGTTTTTT.

This chain joins TRBV29-1 and TRBJ2-7; TRBD1 agrees at 7 bases. The ends lost 7 bases at V and 8 bases at J; junction bases unmatched: 14. Germline loops: CDR1 SQVTM, CDR2 ANQGSEA. The CDR3 consists of 13 residues. CDR3 in DNA: TGCAGCGCAGGACAGGACCTCACTACGAAGCAGTACTTC. Protein product: CSAGQDLTTKQYF.

This clone has just one count. The J gene is TRBJ2-3, the V gene TRBV15, with 7 bases identical to TRBD2. The CDR3 is 18 residues long. Trimming removed 5 bases from V and 0 bases from J; junction bases left unmatched: 14. Germline V gene sequence: CDR1 LNHNV, CDR2 YYDKDF (reference sequence). This CDR3 is CATSPAGSQPSSTDTQYF. DNA of the CDR3: TGTGCCACCAGCCCAGCGGGATCCCAACCCTCTAGCACAGATACGCAGTATTTT.

This clone was observed a single time. V usage is TRBV27 and J usage is TRBJ2-3, with D possibly being TRBD1 (5 bases). The CDR3 sequence is 15 residues long. The V gene lost 2 bases and the J gene lost 2 bases, with 11 bases spanning the gap. Germline CDR1 and CDR2: MNHEY and SMNVEV (reference sequence). DNA of the CDR3: TGTGCCAGCAGTTTACGGGCAGGGTCCACAGATACGCAGTATTTT. This translates into CASSLRAGSTDTQYF.

The V and J genes are TRBV5-8 and TRBJ2-7; no clear D. Germline CDR1 reads SGHTS; CDR2 reads YDEGEE. CDR3 length equals 16 residues. V lost 5 bases to trimming and J lost 0 bases, with 18 bases between them. CDR3 residues: CASSLWQSAISYEQYF. DNA for the CDR3: TGTGCCAGCAGTTTATGGCAATCAGCGATCTCCTACGAGCAGTACTTC.

Concerning this clone: At one end, the junction sequence differs from germline, possibly due to a read error. This chain links TRBV7-7 with TRBJ2-5, with a tentative D call TRBD1 (6 bases). This CDR3 has 14 amino acids. The V gene's germline CDR1 is SSHAT and CDR2 FNYEAQ (reference sequence). CDR3 nucleotide sequence: TGTGCTAGCAGCTCCACAGGGAGTGGCGAGACCCAGTACTTC. As protein: CASSSTGSGETQYF.

The chain uses TRBV7-9 and TRBJ2-7; a possible D gene is TRBD2 (6 bases). Germline V gene sequence: CDR1 SEHNR, CDR2 FQNEAQ (reference sequence). There are 15 residues in the CDR3. V gave up 5 bases and J gave up 2 bases, with 16 bases separating them. The CDR3 nucleotides are TGTGCCAGCAGCCCTACAATGGCGGGGACCTACGAGCAGTACTTC. Translated, it gives CASSPTMAGTYEQYF.